The rows below give T cell receptor beta chains drawn from one sample of a study of T-cell reconstitution after alpha-beta-depleted transplantation in children. TCRdb independently ran MiXCR on the PCR reads; one entry per CDR3 protein. This table holds about 610,000 distinct CDR3 sequences, about 10% found once. The sequenced sample was PBMCs from the stem cell graft donor, obtained from the stem cell graft. These receptor sequences come from a human donor who donated a stem cell graft to a child with acute myeloid leukemia. Both conserved end residues are part of each CDR3. The D gene is left open where the match is weak. Rows give clone size only sometimes, using once, few, many, or a class for an expanded clone.

size: many; V: TRBV28; D: .; J: TRBJ1-1; CDR3: CASTPGGRGTEAFF; DNA: TGTGCCAGCACCCCAGGAGGGAGGGGGACTGAAGCTTTCTTT
size: few; V: TRBV5-1; D: .; J: TRBJ2-5; CDR3: CASSLGDMGRETQYF; DNA: TGCGCCAGCAGCTTGGGGGATATGGGTCGAGAGACCCAGTACTTC
size: many; V: TRBV28; D: TRBD1; J: TRBJ2-7; CDR3: CASRNSGTGLRQYF; DNA: TGTGCCAGCAGAAACTCCGGGACAGGGCTGCGGCAGTACTTC
size: many; V: TRBV7-2; D: TRBD2; J: TRBJ2-1; CDR3: CASSSHGRGTSGSSYNEQFF; DNA: TGTGCCAGCAGCTCCCATGGGAGAGGGACTAGCGGGAGTTCCTACAATGAGCAGTTCTTC
size: .; V: TRBV7-8; D: .; J: TRBJ2-3; CDR3: CASSLNRYTDTQYF; DNA: TGTGCCAGCAGCTTAAACAGATACACAGATACGCAGTATTTT
size: .; V: TRBV12-3/TRBV12-4; D: TRBD1; J: TRBJ1-4; CDR3: CASSLGDSKGEKLFF; DNA: TGTGCCAGCAGTTTGGGGGACAGCAAGGGTGAAAAACTGTTTTTT
size: many; V: TRBV7-2; D: .; J: TRBJ2-2; CDR3: CASSLRAGATGELFF; DNA: TGTGCCAGCAGCTTAAGGGCGGGGGCCACCGGGGAGCTGTTTTTT
size: many; V: TRBV2; D: TRBD2; J: TRBJ2-3; CDR3: CASTTSEGTDTQYF; DNA: TGTGCCAGCACGACTAGCGAAGGCACAGATACGCAGTATTTT
size: few; V: TRBV20-1; D: .; J: TRBJ2-4; CDR3: CSAVPDRAKNIQYF; DNA: TGCAGTGCCGTTCCCGATAGGGCCAAAAACATTCAGTACTTC
size: few; V: TRBV29-1; D: .; J: TRBJ1-5; CDR3: CSVGGSGQPQHF; DNA: TGCAGCGTTGGGGGGAGCGGTCAGCCCCAGCATTTT
size: many; V: TRBV20-1; D: TRBD1; J: TRBJ1-5; CDR3: CSVEQGAGGNQPQHF; DNA: TGCAGTGTTGAACAGGGGGCTGGGGGCAATCAGCCCCAGCATTTT
size: .; V: TRBV20-1; D: .; J: TRBJ1-4; CDR3: CSAGAGDSFSWTNEKLFF; DNA: TGCAGTGCTGGGGCAGGGGACTCTTTTAGTTGGACTAATGAAAAACTGTTTTTT
size: .; V: TRBV11-3; D: .; J: TRBJ1-3; CDR3: CASSLGTGSSGNTIYF; DNA: TGTGCCAGCAGCTTAGGCACAGGGAGCTCTGGAAACACCATATATTTT
size: many; V: TRBV6-5; D: .; J: TRBJ2-3; CDR3: CASSYTKSGSTDTQYF; DNA: TGTGCCAGCAGTTACACCAAGAGCGGGTCAACAGATACGCAGTATTTT
size: few; V: TRBV29-1; D: .; J: TRBJ2-3; CDR3: CSVGWDQVAGTSTDTQYF; DNA: TGCAGCGTTGGTTGGGACCAGGTCGCGGGGACTAGCACAGATACGCAGTATTTT
size: many; V: TRBV20-1; D: .; J: TRBJ2-1; CDR3: CSASLDWSSYNEQFF; DNA: TGCAGTGCTAGCCTCGACTGGAGCTCCTACAATGAGCAGTTCTTC
size: few; V: TRBV3-1; D: TRBD2; J: TRBJ2-3; CDR3: CASSQGSGRSDTQYF; DNA: TGTGCCAGCAGCCAAGGCAGCGGGAGGTCGGATACGCAGTATTTT
size: .; V: TRBV24-1; D: TRBD1; J: TRBJ2-7; CDR3: CATSAAGQGSYEQYF; DNA: TGTGCCACCAGTGCGGCGGGACAGGGCTCCTACGAGCAGTACTTC
size: few; V: TRBV5-1; D: .; J: TRBJ1-1; CDR3: CASSPVSGNTEAFF; DNA: TGCGCCAGCAGCCCCGTATCAGGGAATACTGAAGCTTTCTTT
size: .; V: TRBV7-2; D: .; J: TRBJ2-4; CDR3: CASSLVTASPVNIQYF; DNA: TGTGCCAGCAGCTTAGTTACAGCCTCTCCGGTAAACATTCAGTACTTC
size: many; V: TRBV18; D: .; J: TRBJ1-1; CDR3: CASSPFKKDTEAFF; DNA: TGTGCCAGCTCACCCTTTAAAAAGGACACTGAAGCTTTCTTT
size: many; V: TRBV10-3; D: .; J: TRBJ2-2; CDR3: CATRSGESTGELFF; DNA: TGTGCCACAAGGAGCGGAGAGAGCACCGGGGAGCTGTTTTTT